What follows are 22 T cell receptor beta chains derived from one specimen sequenced in a study of T cell clonotyping in hematopoietic cell transplantation. The table came from immunoSEQ multiplex PCR; TCRdb's copy has only in-frame clones and leaves some out. This table holds about 70,000 clones, 94% found once. The specimen was peripheral blood mononuclear cells. These receptors came from a man aged 50 to 60 in good health. Some clones in this sample may be carry-over from other donors' samples.

The chain has TRBV29-1 and TRBJ2-5; 8 bases fit TRBD1. Germline CDR1 SQVTM, CDR2 ANQGSEA. Trimming took 5 bases from V and 5 from J; bases not matched to a gene: 4. This CDR3 has 12 amino acids. The CDR3 DNA follows: TGCAGCGTTCGGACAGGGATGGAGACCCAGTACTTC. This sequence encodes CSVRTGMETQYF.

This chain's CDR3 is CASSPRLAGEYNEQFF. In DNA form, the CDR3 reads TGTGCCAGCAGCCCAAGACTAGCGGGAGAGTATAATGAGCAGTTCTTC. V and J are TRBV9 and TRBJ2-1, with 12 bases identical to TRBD2. J gave up 7 bases and V 4 bases, and 9 bases lay outside the gene matches. This CDR3 has 16 residues. Germline V gene data show CDR1 as SGDLS and CDR2 as YYNGEE.

This chain joins TRBV4-3 and TRBJ2-2; the D gene is possibly TRBD2 (5 bases). Trimming took off 1 base at V and 4 bases at J, with 16 bases between the two ends. Germline loops: CDR1 LGHNA, CDR2 YSLEER. CDR3 length: 17 amino acids. For the CDR3, the DNA is TGCGCCAGCAGCCAAGTAGGCGGGCCGCCGTTCACCGGGGAGCTGTTTTTT. It encodes CASSQVGGPPFTGELFF.

The genes are TRBV6-6 and TRBJ2-2; TRBD2 matches at 8 bases. J was trimmed by 3 bases and V by 6 bases; bases with no gene match: 6. The CDR3 consists of 15 residues. Germline loops: CDR1 MNHNY, CDR2 SVGAGI (reference sequence). The CDR3 DNA follows: TGTGCCAGCAGCTCAACTAGCGGTCACACCGGGGAGCTGTTTTTT. Its protein is CASSSTSGHTGELFF.

The chain is built from TRBV7-6 and TRBJ2-3; 9 positions match TRBD1. Germline CDR1 reads SGHVS; CDR2 reads FNYEAQ. CDR3 length: 16 residues. With 3 bases clipped from V and 1 base from J, the junction kept 5 bases outside the gene matches. The DNA of the CDR3 is TGTGCCAGCAGCTTCGGGACAGGGTGGGGCACAGATACGCAGTATTTT. Translation: CASSFGTGWGTDTQYF.

CDR3 residues: CASRGGASGWQYF. As DNA, the CDR3 is TGTGCCAGCAGGGGCGGGGCGTCGGGATGGCAGTACTTC. V usage is TRBV27 and J usage is TRBJ2-7; weak D call: TRBD2 (6 bases). In germline, CDR1 is MNHEY, CDR2 SMNVEV (reference sequence). The CDR3 loop spans 13 amino acids. The V end was cut by 6 bases, the J end by 9 bases, with 18 bases between.

With regard to this clone: The same CDR3 also results from other DNA sequences found in this sample. The V call is TRBV6-5, the J call TRBJ1-5; D call uncertain. The germline V and J ends were trimmed by 5 bases and 0 bases, with 11 bases remaining between them. There are 15 residues in the CDR3. Germline lookup yields CDR1 MNHEY and CDR2 SVGAGI. The CDR3 DNA reads as TGTGCCAGCAGTCGGACGGCCTATAGCAATCAGCCCCAGCATTTT. Encoded protein: CASSRTAYSNQPQHF.

In DNA form, the CDR3 reads TGTGCCAGCAGTCCAACGAGACAGGGCAGCGGGGAGCTGTTTTTT. It specifies CASSPTRQGSGELFF. V and J are TRBV11-3 and TRBJ2-2; 7 nucleotides match TRBD1. CDR3 length: 15 amino acids. From germline, CDR1 is SGHNT and CDR2 YENEEA. The V gene end was trimmed by 6 bases and the J gene end by 7 bases; junction bases not matched to a gene: 11.

The chain employs TRBV25-1 and TRBJ1-1; a weak D match, TRBD1 (6 bases). Trimming took 2 bases from V and 1 from J, leaving 8 bases between them. The germline V gene has CDR1 MGHDK and CDR2 SYGVNS. The CDR3 has 14 amino acids. The CDR3: CASSEQQGNTEAFF. In DNA form, the CDR3 reads TGTGCCAGCAGTGAACAACAGGGGAACACTGAAGCTTTCTTT.

The chain couples TRBV5-1 to TRBJ2-1; D remains unclear. The CDR3 length is 13 residues. Trimming removed 2 bases from V and 5 bases from J, with 8 bases in between. From germline, CDR1 is SGHRS and CDR2 YFSETQ. The CDR3 nucleotides are TGCGCCAGCAGCTTCATCATGAACAATGAGCAGTTCTTC. This encodes CASSFIMNNEQFF.

The V call is TRBV6-6, the J call TRBJ1-1; no clear D gene. V was cut by 0 bases and J by 0 bases, with 8 bases left in between. The CDR3 is 15 amino acids. The germline gives CDR1 MNHNY, CDR2 SVGAGI (reference sequence). This CDR3 reads CASSYSKGMNTEAFF. The CDR3 DNA follows: TGTGCCAGCAGTTACTCGAAGGGAATGAACACTGAAGCTTTCTTT.

The CDR3 reads CASSGAPGGAANEKLFF. CDR3 sequence (DNA): TGTGCCAGCAGTGGAGCTCCAGGGGGCGCAGCTAATGAAAAACTGTTTTTT. The rearrangement joins TRBV2 to TRBJ1-4; the match to TRBD1 covers 8 bases. The CDR3 runs to 17 residues. Germline-derived CDR1 and CDR2 are SNHLY and FYNNEI. The J segment lost 3 bases and the V segment lost 4 bases, leaving 10 bases of the junction unmatched.

The chain couples TRBV7-6 to TRBJ2-3; D gene unclear. V was trimmed by 6 bases and J by 4 bases, leaving 11 bases between them. Germline V gene lookup returns CDR1 SGHVS and CDR2 FNYEAQ. The length of the CDR3 is 13 residues. The CDR3 protein is CASSMGRADTQYF. Here the CDR3 DNA reads TGTGCCAGCAGTATGGGCCGGGCAGATACGCAGTATTTT.

CDR3 amino acids: CSDSTQYF. CDR3 in DNA: TGCAGCGACTCAACCCAGTACTTC. The chain recombines TRBV29-1 with TRBJ2-5; no reliable D call. The ends were cut back, 7 bases at V and 8 bases at J, with 5 bases in the middle. The germline gives CDR1 SQVTM, CDR2 ANQGSEA. CDR3 length: 8 residues.

The J gene is TRBJ1-1, the V gene TRBV5-1, with 11 bases lining up with TRBD1. Trimming removed 5 bases from V and 1 base from J; junction bases left unmatched: 13. This CDR3 has 18 residues. Germline V gives CDR1 SGHRS, CDR2 YFSETQ. CDR3 sequence reads: CASRNIPGTGGENTEAFF. The CDR3 region has the DNA TGCGCCAGCAGAAACATCCCCGGGACAGGGGGGGAGAACACTGAAGCTTTCTTT. The variable domain in full, completed from reference TRBV5-1 and TRBJ1-1, reads KAGVTQTPRYLIKTRGQQVTLSCSPISGHRSVSWYQQTPGQGLQFLFEYFSETQRNKGNFPGRFSGRQFSNSRSEMNVSTLELGDSALYLCASRNIPGTGGENTEAFFGQGTRLTVV.

The rearrangement uses TRBV28 and TRBJ1-4; 7 bases are a match to TRBD1. V shed 4 bases, J shed 4 bases, and the junction held 15 bases outside the gene matches. Germline V gene data show CDR1 as MDHEN and CDR2 as SYDVKM. This CDR3 is built from 18 residues. CDR3 in DNA: TGTGCCAGCAGTTCTACCTTTGGGACAGCGACCGGTAATGAAAAACTGTTTTTT. Translation: CASSSTFGTATGNEKLFF.

The rearrangement uses TRBV19 and TRBJ1-1, with D possibly matching TRBD1 (5 bases). This CDR3 has 13 amino acids. Trimming cost V 6 bases and J 1 base, with 9 bases left between them. Germline V gene lookup returns CDR1 LNHDA and CDR2 SQIVND (reference sequence). The CDR3 is CASSLGENTEAFF. For the CDR3, the DNA is TGTGCCAGTAGCCTGGGGGAGAACACTGAAGCTTTCTTT. The variable domain in full, with the rest retrieved from reference TRBV19 and TRBJ1-1, is DGGITQSPKYLFRKEGQNVTLSCEQNLNHDAMYWYRQDPGQGLRLIYYSQIVNDFQKGDIAEGYSVSREKKESFPLTVTSAQKNPTAFYLCASSLGENTEAFFGQGTRLTVV.

The V call is TRBV7-9, the J call TRBJ1-2, with TRBD1 as a possible D gene (5 bases). Per the germline V gene, CDR1 is SEHNR and CDR2 is FQNEAQ (reference sequence). V was cut by 4 bases and J by 2 bases, with 11 bases left in between. CDR3 length: 14 amino acids. The CDR3 nucleotides are TGTGCCAGCAGCTGGGGGTCAGAAAACTATGGCTACACCTTC. This gives the protein CASSWGSENYGYTF.

V and J are TRBV5-1 and TRBJ1-2; D gene uncertain. There are 13 residues in the CDR3. The germline V and J ends were trimmed by 2 bases and 5 bases, with 10 bases remaining between them. Germline V lookup: CDR1 SGHRS, CDR2 YFSETQ. In DNA, the CDR3 is TGCGCCAGCAGCTTCGGGAGATTGTATGGCTACACCTTC. Amino acids: CASSFGRLYGYTF.

This chain links TRBV2 with TRBJ2-2; D ambiguous. V shed 5 bases and J shed 2 bases, with 6 bases lying between them. Germline V gives CDR1 SNHLY, CDR2 FYNNEI. The CDR3 contains 13 residues. The CDR3 is CASSRENTGELFF. As DNA, the CDR3 is TGTGCCAGCAGTAGGGAAAACACCGGGGAGCTGTTTTTT.

The rearrangement joins TRBV6-1 to TRBJ1-5; the D gene is possibly TRBD1 (6 bases). With 2 bases removed from V and 6 bases from J, the gap between germline ends came to 20 bases. Looked up from germline, CDR1 is MNHNS and CDR2 is SASEGT. This CDR3 spans 17 amino acids. CDR3 region: CASSEFSGHRAAQPQHF. DNA for the CDR3: TGTGCCAGCAGTGAATTTTCGGGCCACAGGGCGGCTCAGCCCCAGCATTTT.

V and J are TRBV28 and TRBJ1-5; 7 positions match TRBD1. V dropped 6 bases and J dropped 0; count of bases not matched to a gene: 14. There are 18 residues in the CDR3. Germline V gene data show CDR1 as MDHEN and CDR2 as SYDVKM. The CDR3: CASRALQGSSVSNQPQHF. CDR3 DNA: TGTGCCAGCAGGGCCCTACAGGGGTCGTCTGTTAGCAATCAGCCCCAGCATTTT. Complete variable domain (other parts from reference TRBV28 and TRBJ1-5): DVKVTQSSRYLVKRTGEKVFLECVQDMDHENMFWYRQDPGLGLRLIYFSYDVKMKEKGDIPEGYSVSREKKERFSLILESASTNQTSMYLCASRALQGSSVSNQPQHFGDGTRLSIL.